The entry below describes one TCR beta chain. This entry comes from a study of blood T cell repertoires in COVID-19. Study as a whole: Samples of COVID-19 (acute and convalescent) were obtained from the United States, Italy and Spain. Sources were T cells, B-cell-depleted T cells, or PBMCs; the material itself was cDNA or gDNA.

The CDR3 covers 16 residues. Per the germline V gene, CDR1 is SGDLS and CDR2 is YYNGEE. V lost 2 bases to trimming and J lost 1 base, with 14 bases between them. Original handling: Researchers report that nucleated cell counts were estimated from reference gene primer amplification. The assay was immunoSEQ multiplex PCR, and TCRdb's table has in-frame clones only and misses some. V and J calls and clone size are as listed in that table; D and trimming were resolved from the DNA. The sample lists about 310,000 clones; around 86% were seen once. This clonotype was obtained from a man over 45 with active or convalescent COVID-19. The sequenced sample consisted of peripheral blood. V and J are TRBV9 and TRBJ2-3; D is perhaps TRBD2 (5 bases). The CDR3, as DNA: TGTGCCAGCAGCGTTCCCCATAGCGAATGCACAGATACGCAGTATTTT. As protein: CASSVPHSECTDTQYF.